These 27 T cell receptor beta chains share one sample of origin, sequenced in a study of metastatic and nonmetastatic thyroid tumors. TCRdb re-processed the PCR reads through MiXCR. This sample has 25,000 to 30,000 clones, with 15% found just once. None of the patients had undergone any treatment ahead of thyroid surgery. Sequenced material: blood. The receptor set was obtained from a female donor with papillary thyroid cancer or a benign thyroid nodule (not recorded which). Some clones in this sample may be carry-over from other donors' samples.

This chain connects TRBV20-1 to TRBJ2-1; 10 bases line up with TRBD2. The CDR3 is 15 residues long. Germline CDR1 and CDR2: DFQATT and SNEGSKA (reference sequence). Unmatched junction bases numbered 9, after V lost 6 bases and J lost 4 bases. The CDR3 bases are TGCAGTGCAGAAAAAGCGGGGGGGCCTTACAATGAGCAGTTCTTC. Translated: CSAEKAGGPYNEQFF.

This clone was observed at least ten times. The chain joins TRBV7-8 to TRBJ2-1, with D unresolved. Germline values: CDR1 SGHVS, CDR2 FQNEAQ. V gave up 4 bases and J gave up 0 bases, with 10 bases separating them. The CDR3 sequence is 15 residues long. CDR3 protein: CASSSPYISYNEQFF. DNA of the CDR3: TGTGCCAGCAGCTCCCCATATATCTCCTACAATGAGCAGTTCTTC. Combining the CDR3 with reference TRBV7-8 and TRBJ2-1 gives the whole variable domain GAGVSQSPRYKVAKRGQDVALRCDPISGHVSLFWYQQALGQGPEFLTYFQNEAQLDKSGLPSDRFFAERPEGSVSTLKIQRTQQEDSAVYLCASSSPYISYNEQFFGPGTRLTVL.

This chain uses TRBV4-1 with TRBJ2-7; D might be TRBD1 (6 bases). Germline lookup yields CDR1 MGHRA and CDR2 YSYEKL. There are 16 residues in the CDR3. With 0 bases removed from V and 1 base from J, the gap between germline ends came to 13 bases. The CDR3 protein is CASSQEGGHWSYEQYF. The DNA for the CDR3 is TGCGCCAGCAGCCAAGAAGGGGGACATTGGTCCTACGAGCAGTACTTC.

This sequence joins TRBV5-6 and TRBJ2-5; 7 bases align to TRBD2. The CDR3 has 14 amino acids. V lost 4 bases and J lost 5; bases outside the gene matches: 8. Looked up from germline, CDR1 is SGHDT and CDR2 is YYEEEE. The CDR3 region is CASSVPTSRETQYF. CDR3 sequence (DNA): TGTGCCAGCAGCGTACCGACTAGCCGGGAGACCCAGTACTTC.

Many counts were recorded for this clone. The V call is TRBV3-1, the J call TRBJ2-5; possibly TRBD1 for D (6 bases). CDR3 length: 17 amino acids. The V end lost 4 bases, the J end lost 7 bases, and 25 bases lay between the germline ends. CDR1 and CDR2 from the germline V gene are LGHDT and YNNKEL (reference sequence). In DNA, the CDR3 is TGTGCCAGCAGCCGACTGGGGGCGGACCTTCGTCGGGGGACCCAGTACTTC. Residues: CASSRLGADLRRGTQYF.

This clone showed up many times. The chain joins TRBV15 to TRBJ1-1; D is perhaps TRBD1 (5 bases). Trimming left V 5 bases short and J 3 bases short, with 10 bases between. Germline V gives CDR1 LNHNV, CDR2 YYDKDF (reference sequence). The CDR3 extends over 13 amino acids. CDR3 sequence reads: CATSQDRHTEAFF. The CDR3 DNA is TGTGCCACCAGCCAAGACAGACACACTGAAGCTTTCTTT. The full variable domain, rest sourced from reference TRBV15 and TRBJ1-1, is DAMVIQNPRYQVTQFGKPVTLSCSQTLNHNVMYWYQQKSSQAPKLLFHYYDKDFNNEADTPDNFQSRRPNTSFCFLDIRSPGLGDTAMYLCATSQDRHTEAFFGQGTRLTVV.

This clone occurred many times. The chain is built from TRBV4-1 and TRBJ1-5; D unclear. This CDR3 region has 13 residues. V lost 0 bases, J lost 11 bases, and 11 bases lay in between. Germline values: CDR1 MGHRA, CDR2 YSYEKL. For the CDR3, the DNA is TGCGCCAGCAGCCAAGAATATATGCGTTCCCAGCATTTT. The encoded protein is CASSQEYMRSQHF.

In its sample, this clone was seen many times. This CDR3 reads CASSPSGRYNEQFF. CDR3 nucleotide sequence: TGTGCCAGCAGTCCCAGCGGGAGGTACAATGAGCAGTTCTTC. J is TRBJ2-1 and V is TRBV2; 9 nucleotides align to TRBD2. The trim removed 5 bases at V and 4 bases at J, leaving 3 bases unmatched. The V gene's germline CDR1 is SNHLY and CDR2 FYNNEI. CDR3 length: 14 amino acids.

By share, this clone ranks as medium-sized. The genes are TRBV28 and TRBJ1-6; D call uncertain. The V gene lost 6 bases and the J gene lost 3 bases, with 6 bases spanning the gap. The CDR3 sequence is 13 residues long. The germline V gene encodes CDR1 MDHEN and CDR2 SYDVKM. The CDR3 sequence: CASRTIYNSPLHF. The DNA of the CDR3 is TGTGCCAGCAGGACAATCTATAATTCACCCCTCCACTTT.

This clone was observed many times. CDR3 region: CASLRGREGNEQFF. The CDR3 DNA reads as TGTGCCAGCCTACGGGGGCGGGAGGGGAATGAGCAGTTCTTC. The chain carries TRBV6-2 or TRBV6-3 and TRBJ2-1; 9 bases fit TRBD2. CDR1 is MNHEY and CDR2 is SVGEGT in the germline V gene. This CDR3 spans 14 amino acids. V gave up 8 bases and J gave up 7 bases; unmatched junction bases: 9.

This rearrangement joins TRBV6-1 to TRBJ2-7, with TRBD1 matching 9 bases. There are 16 residues in the CDR3. Looked up from germline, CDR1 is MNHNS and CDR2 is SASEGT. The trim removed 6 bases at V and 0 bases at J, leaving 9 bases unmatched. CDR3 bases: TGTGCCAGCAGAAGTCGGACAGGGGCAATCTCCTACGAGCAGTACTTC. Residues: CASRSRTGAISYEQYF.

This clone has a count of ten or more. The chain combines TRBV7-8 with TRBJ2-3; 7 bases are shared with TRBD2. The junction had 13 bases not matched to a gene; V was cut back by 5 bases and J by 5 bases. Germline values: CDR1 SGHVS, CDR2 FQNEAQ. This CDR3 spans 16 amino acids. The CDR3 protein is CASSLLLADNGDTQYF. DNA for the CDR3: TGTGCCAGCAGCCTCCTGCTAGCGGACAATGGAGATACGCAGTATTTT.

This clone has more than one count but fewer than ten. The chain employs TRBV2 and TRBJ2-1, with 7 bases aligning to TRBD2. V dropped 7 bases and J dropped 8; count of bases not matched to a gene: 14. The CDR3 has 15 amino acids. Germline V gene sequence: CDR1 SNHLY, CDR2 FYNNEI. The CDR3 loop is CASTLAENIGDEQFF. CDR3 bases: TGTGCCAGCACCCTAGCGGAAAACATTGGCGATGAGCAGTTCTTC.

A few counts support this clone. Being one base from a much bigger clone, this may be a read error. The sample holds other DNA sequences that translate to the same CDR3. This rearrangement joins TRBV20-1 to TRBJ2-4; tentative D call: TRBD2 (6 bases). V dropped 1 base and J dropped 8 bases, with 15 bases sitting between them. The V gene's germline CDR1 is DFQATT and CDR2 SNEGSKA (reference sequence). CDR3 length: 14 residues. The DNA for the CDR3 is TGCAGTGCTAGAGCGCCGACGGGGGACGACATTCAGTACTTC. It yields the protein CSARAPTGDDIQYF.

The CDR3 here is CASSLGSSAYEQYF. CDR3 sequence (DNA): TGTGCCAGCAGCTTAGGCTCCAGCGCCTACGAGCAGTACTTC. This chain uses TRBV11-2 with TRBJ2-7, with D hard to call. Germline CDR1 SGHAT, CDR2 FQNNGV. The CDR3 runs 14 residues. V gave up 1 base and J gave up 2 bases, with 9 bases separating them. The entire variable domain, with the rest obtained from reference TRBV11-2 and TRBJ2-7, is as follows: EAGVAQSPRYKIIEKRQSVAFWCNPISGHATLYWYQQILGQGPKLLIQFQNNGVVDDSQLPKDRFSAERLKGVDSTLKIQPAKLEDSAVYLCASSLGSSAYEQYFGPGTRLTVT.

This clone was counted at least ten times. V gene TRBV28 combines with J gene TRBJ1-4, with D hard to call. The CDR3 runs to 13 residues. CDR1 and CDR2 (germline): MDHEN, SYDVKM. Between the trimmed V and J ends, which lost 9 bases and 8 bases, there was a span of 16 bases. CDR3 residues: CASQTEQREKLFF. CDR3 bases: TGTGCCAGTCAGACGGAGCAGAGGGAAAAACTGTTTTTT.

With respect to this clone: One junction end does not reproduce the germline sequence, and a read error may be involved. The rearrangement links TRBV6-1 to TRBJ2-6, with TRBD1 as a possible D gene (6 bases). CDR1 and CDR2 (germline): MNHNS, SASEGT. This CDR3 has 15 amino acids. The CDR3 here is CASSGVGLGANFLTF. CDR3 nucleotide sequence: TGTGCCAGCAGTGGAGTGGGTTTGGGGGCCAACTTCCTGACTTTC.

This clone was observed many times. The J gene is TRBJ1-2, the V gene TRBV28, with D tentatively TRBD1 (6 bases). V dropped 5 bases and J dropped 4 bases, with 14 bases sitting between them. There are 14 residues in the CDR3. CDR1 and CDR2 from the germline V gene are MDHEN and SYDVKM. CDR3 amino acids: CASSLRTEPYGYTF. The CDR3 DNA reads TGTGCCAGCAGTCTCCGGACAGAGCCCTATGGCTACACCTTC.

This clone was observed a few times. The chain combines TRBV7-8 with TRBJ1-1; D is unclear. Germline V CDR1 and CDR2: SGHVS, FQNEAQ. CDR3 size: 12 residues. Trimming pared 2 bases from V and 7 bases from J, leaving 8 bases between. In DNA form, the CDR3 reads TGTGCCAGCAGCTTACGACTATTTGAAGCTTTCTTT. Its protein product is CASSLRLFEAFF.

This clone was seen many times. The chain links TRBV2 to TRBJ2-6; D is unresolved. V was trimmed by 3 bases and J by 1 base, leaving 7 bases between them. Germline-derived CDR1 and CDR2 are SNHLY and FYNNEI. The CDR3 totals 15 residues. CDR3 in amino acids: CASSETHSGANVLTF. The CDR3 DNA is TGTGCCAGCAGTGAGACACATTCTGGGGCCAACGTCCTGACTTTC. Based on the CDR3 plus reference TRBV2 and TRBJ2-6, the full variable domain is EPEVTQTPSHQVTQMGQEVILRCVPISNHLYFYWYRQILGQKVEFLVSFYNNEISEKSEIFDDQFSVERPDGSNFTLKIRSTKLEDSAMYFCASSETHSGANVLTFGAGSRLTVL.

This clone was detected a few times. The genes are TRBV6-1 and TRBJ2-3; a possible D gene is TRBD2 (6 bases). CDR3 length: 13 residues. Trimming removed 7 bases from V and 4 bases from J, with 12 bases in between. Germline V gives CDR1 MNHNS, CDR2 SASEGT. CDR3 nucleotide sequence: TGTGCCAGCATCCGTTGGGAGGCAGATACGCAGTATTTT. It yields the protein CASIRWEADTQYF.

This clone was found a few times. V usage is TRBV12-3 or TRBV12-4 and J usage is TRBJ2-7, with TRBD2 matching 8 bases. The CDR3 is made up of 17 amino acids. V lost 1 base, J lost 4 bases, and 12 bases stayed unmatched. The CDR3 region has the DNA TGTGCCAGCAGTTTAGGATTCCCGGGAGGGAAGGATTACGAGCAGTACTTC. Translation gives CASSLGFPGGKDYEQYF.

This clone has only a few counts. One junction end does not reproduce the germline sequence, and a read error may be involved. The chain employs TRBV28 and TRBJ2-7; D is uncertain. This CDR3 is built from 13 residues. Germline V lookup: CDR1 MDHEN, CDR2 SYDVKM. The DNA for the CDR3 is TGTGCCAGCAGCGAACAGATTTCCCACGAGCAGTGCTTC. Amino acids: CASSEQISHEQCF.

This clone was picked up many times. This rearrangement joins TRBV2 to TRBJ2-2, with D possibly being TRBD2 (5 bases). Per germline, CDR1 SNHLY and CDR2 FYNNEI. The CDR3 totals 13 residues. V was shortened by 7 bases and J by 5 bases, with 11 bases between the two germline ends. The CDR3 DNA sequence: TGTGCCAGCAATTCAAGGGAGACCGGGGAGCTGTTTTTT. Amino acids: CASNSRETGELFF.

The chain couples TRBV6-6 to TRBJ1-1; D is perhaps TRBD1 (5 bases). Germline lookup yields CDR1 MNHNY and CDR2 SVGAGI (reference sequence). Trimming left V 2 bases short and J 3 bases short, with 13 bases between. The CDR3 is 15 residues long. CDR3 in amino acids: CASSYGAGGDTEAFF. The CDR3 nucleotides are TGTGCCAGCAGTTACGGGGCAGGCGGGGACACTGAAGCTTTCTTT.

This clone was counted many times. The rearrangement joins TRBV6-6 to TRBJ1-1, with 7 bases identical to TRBD1. Germline loops: CDR1 MNHNY, CDR2 SVGAGI (reference sequence). J was trimmed by 5 bases and V by 0 bases; bases with no gene match: 9. This CDR3 is 16 amino acids long. The CDR3 sequence is CASSYSSSRGITEAFF. The CDR3 DNA reads as TGTGCCAGCAGTTACTCGAGTAGCAGGGGGATAACTGAAGCTTTCTTT.

This clone was seen repeatedly, ten times or more. The genes are TRBV7-8 and TRBJ2-1; D gene uncertain. The germline CDR1 and CDR2 sequences are SGHVS and FQNEAQ. Deletions cut 2 bases from V and 9 bases from J, with 5 bases between. The CDR3 has 11 amino acids. CDR3: CASSLSSEQFF. CDR3 in DNA: TGTGCCAGCAGCTTATCTTCTGAGCAGTTCTTC.